These T cell receptor beta chains were read from a single sample in a study of T cell responses to AZD1222 COVID-19 vaccine. The assay was immunoSEQ multiplex PCR, and TCRdb's table has in-frame clones only and misses some. This sample has approximately 140,000 clones; approximately 90% occur once, and the top ten carry more than 3%. The sequencing here drew on peripheral blood, taken 28 days after the second AZD1222 dose. The receptors shown here come from an adult who received the AZD1222 COVID-19 vaccine. Both conserved end residues are part of each CDR3. Clone size is not always given. Where it is, it says once, few, many or a class for expanded clones.

size: few; V: TRBV5-4; J: TRBJ1-2; CDR3: CASSLQGADYYGYTF
size: -; V: TRBV9; J: TRBJ2-1; CDR3: CASSVTGGSYNEQFF
size: -; V: TRBV19; J: TRBJ2-7; CDR3: CASSTAGGRYEQYF
size: -; V: TRBV7-2; J: TRBJ1-5; CDR3: CASSLSGGDQPQHF
size: -; V: TRBV10-3; J: TRBJ1-4; CDR3: CAISEGQGASGEKLFF
size: -; V: TRBV10-2; J: TRBJ2-2; CDR3: CASSNRLAGGPFDTGELFF
size: -; V: TRBV11-2; J: TRBJ2-5; CDR3: CASSRQGHETQYF
size: -; V: TRBV12-3/TRBV12-4; J: TRBJ2-1; CDR3: CASSFGYFEQFF
size: -; V: TRBV3-1/TRBV3-2; J: TRBJ2-6; CDR3: CASSQGFSGANVLTF
size: -; V: TRBV25-1; J: TRBJ1-2; CDR3: CASSGGTGVFGYTF
size: -; V: TRBV28; J: TRBJ2-5; CDR3: CASSLGTRQTQYF
size: -; V: TRBV5-1; J: TRBJ1-3; CDR3: CASSLTGTTGNTIYF
size: -; V: TRBV10-3; J: TRBJ1-3; CDR3: CAITTPGTITGNTIYF
size: -; V: TRBV29-1; J: TRBJ1-4; CDR3: CSVGTAGTNEKLFF
size: -; V: TRBV29-1; J: TRBJ2-1; CDR3: CSVASESSYNEQFF
size: -; V: TRBV5-4; J: TRBJ2-7; CDR3: CASSAGLADYEQYF
size: -; V: TRBV7-2; J: TRBJ1-2; CDR3: CASSAGPNYGYTF
size: -; V: TRBV6-6; J: TRBJ1-2; CDR3: CASSYSTNTGNYGYTF
size: -; V: TRBV20-1; J: TRBJ2-1; CDR3: CSASIGEGEDNEQFF
size: -; V: TRBV5-1; J: TRBJ2-1; CDR3: CASSLLPSGYNEQFF
size: -; V: TRBV27; J: TRBJ2-1; CDR3: CASSPGTSGYNEQFF
size: -; V: TRBV27; J: TRBJ2-1; CDR3: CASSLTGGLDEQFF
size: -; V: TRBV20-1; J: TRBJ1-1; CDR3: CSASLSGDEAFF
size: -; V: TRBV27; J: TRBJ2-5; CDR3: CASSPRGNFGKETQYF
size: -; V: TRBV7-2; J: TRBJ2-7; CDR3: CASSQWLAGNEQYF
size: -; V: TRBV15; J: TRBJ2-6; CDR3: CATSRPSPGLPNSGANVLTF
size: -; V: TRBV6-4; J: TRBJ2-7; CDR3: CASSDSGAREQYF
size: -; V: TRBV25-1; J: TRBJ1-2; CDR3: CASSEFGYGYTF
size: -; V: TRBV24-1; J: TRBJ2-1; CDR3: CATSLQGDGVTFF
size: -; V: TRBV3-1/TRBV3-2; J: TRBJ1-4; CDR3: CASSPQIVGEKLFF
size: -; V: TRBV5-4; J: TRBJ2-4; CDR3: CASSPGLAGRKNIQYF
size: -; V: TRBV5-4; J: TRBJ1-3; CDR3: CASSAKSSLSGNTIYF
size: -; V: TRBV11-2; J: TRBJ2-1; CDR3: CASSLGGDGINEQFF
size: -; V: TRBV27; J: TRBJ1-1; CDR3: CASSSRQGSWGNTEAFF
size: -; V: TRBV29-1; J: TRBJ2-3; CDR3: CSAKTVGSTDTQYF
size: -; V: TRBV5-1; J: TRBJ2-7; CDR3: CASSLVGGMGSYEQYF
size: -; V: TRBV5-1; J: TRBJ2-2; CDR3: CASSLVGGDRTGELFF
size: -; V: TRBV30; J: TRBJ1-2; CDR3: CAWTTGGYGYTF
size: -; V: TRBV11-2; J: TRBJ1-6; CDR3: CASSLGLTYNSPLHF
size: few; V: TRBV7-8; J: TRBJ1-3; CDR3: CASSLSGEDSGNTIYF
size: -; V: TRBV12-3/TRBV12-4; J: TRBJ1-1; CDR3: CASSTEGLTEAFF
size: -; V: TRBV7-2; J: TRBJ2-5; CDR3: CASSFGGAEETQYF
size: -; V: TRBV6-6; J: TRBJ1-2; CDR3: CASSQGSGTLGLFNGYTF